A selection of T cell receptor beta chains follows, all from one sample in a study of human T cells and chemical hapten exposure. Using its own MiXCR run on the RACE reads, TCRdb lists one record per CDR3 protein. The sample lists 60,000 to 75,000 distinct CDR3 sequences, around 7% occurring once. Sequences were derived from whole blood, sampled in connection with sensitization to the hapten diphenylcyclopropenone (DPC). The origin of the receptors is a woman aged 25 to 39 with alopecia areata. Some clones in this sample may be carry-over from other donors' samples. The CDR3 runs from the conserved cysteine through the conserved F or W. The D gene is left open where the match is weak. The listing skips clone size in some rows; elsewhere it reads once, few, many or a size class.

j_gene: TRBJ1-2; v_gene: TRBV10-2; d_gene: .; abundance: many; CDR3nt: TGCGCCAGCAGGGACAGTTCGTTGGGCTATGGCTACACCTTC; CDR3aa: CASRDSSLGYGYTF
j_gene: TRBJ2-2; v_gene: TRBV3-1; d_gene: TRBD1; abundance: few; CDR3nt: TGTGCCAGCAGCCAGACAGGGAGAGGCACCGGGGAGCTGTTTTTT; CDR3aa: CASSQTGRGTGELFF
j_gene: TRBJ1-1; v_gene: TRBV29-1; d_gene: .; abundance: many; CDR3nt: TGCAGCGTTGGGGGCCTGAACACTGAAGCTTTCTTT; CDR3aa: CSVGGLNTEAFF
j_gene: TRBJ2-5; v_gene: TRBV20-1; d_gene: .; abundance: many; CDR3nt: TGCAGTGCTAGGGTCGCAGGCCGAGAGACCCAGTACTTC; CDR3aa: CSARVAGRETQYF
j_gene: TRBJ1-2; v_gene: TRBV12-3/TRBV12-4; d_gene: .; abundance: many; CDR3nt: TGTGCCAGCAGTCCAAGCCGGGGAGTTGGCTACACCTTC; CDR3aa: CASSPSRGVGYTF
j_gene: TRBJ2-3; v_gene: TRBV29-1; d_gene: TRBD2; abundance: many; CDR3nt: TGCAGCGTGCGGACTAGCGGGGGCGGGCGTACGCAGTATTTT; CDR3aa: CSVRTSGGGRTQYF
j_gene: TRBJ2-7; v_gene: TRBV20-1; d_gene: .; abundance: many; CDR3nt: TGCAGTGCTAGCGTCAGGGGTTCCTACGAGCAGTACTTC; CDR3aa: CSASVRGSYEQYF
j_gene: TRBJ1-1; v_gene: TRBV5-6; d_gene: .; abundance: many; CDR3nt: TGTGCCAGCAGCTTGTATGGAGGGGCTGAAGCTTTCTTT; CDR3aa: CASSLYGGAEAFF
j_gene: TRBJ2-7; v_gene: TRBV20-1; d_gene: .; abundance: many; CDR3nt: TGCAGTGCTAGTCGGGGCAACGAGCAGTACTTC; CDR3aa: CSASRGNEQYF
j_gene: TRBJ1-1; v_gene: TRBV20-1; d_gene: TRBD1; abundance: many; CDR3nt: TGCAGTGCTTGGGACAGGGGGAACACTGAAGCTTTCTTT; CDR3aa: CSAWDRGNTEAFF
j_gene: TRBJ2-7; v_gene: TRBV5-6; d_gene: .; abundance: few; CDR3nt: TGTGCCAGCAGCTCTGTCTTCAGGATCGCCTACGAGCAGTACTTC; CDR3aa: CASSSVFRIAYEQYF
j_gene: TRBJ1-2; v_gene: TRBV30; d_gene: .; abundance: few; CDR3nt: TGTGCCTGGACCCGCAGGGGACTGCACCTCTATGGCTACACCTTC; CDR3aa: CAWTRRGLHLYGYTF
j_gene: TRBJ1-5; v_gene: TRBV7-8; d_gene: .; abundance: .; CDR3nt: TGTGCCAGCAGCTCAAGGAACTTTGGGCAAATTCAGCCCCAGCATTTT; CDR3aa: CASSSRNFGQIQPQHF
j_gene: TRBJ1-5; v_gene: TRBV7-9; d_gene: .; abundance: many; CDR3nt: TGTGCCAGCAGCCCGAGCACATCTTATAGCAATCAGCCCCAGCATTTT; CDR3aa: CASSPSTSYSNQPQHF